This TCR beta chain appears in the sequencing data of a study of human CD4 T cells and Enterobacteriaceae (dated by TCRdb to the early 2020s). Study-level results and caveats: Ex vivo, broadly cross-reactive clonotypes appeared more expanded than specific ones, with about 55% of the 19 and 21 of 34 in the top 5%. The reactivity of ex vivo clonotypes was inferred solely by matching the nucleotide sequences of those clonotypes to CFSE-low cultures from the same donors.

The ex vivo total memory CD4+ samples were sequenced at deep level, which gave a detection sensitivity of one cell in 200,000. Genomic DNA was extracted from cell pellets with the QIAamp DNA Micro Kit, and its quantity and purity were checked by spectrophotometry. The immunoSEQ multiplex PCR assay was used to amplify the TCR Vbeta CDR3 regions. Amplicons were sequenced on the Illumina HiSeq platform. Each retrieved sequence was 87 nucleotides long and included the CDR3 region. Processing in the source paper ran as follows. A clonotype was defined as a unique productive TCR Vbeta nucleotide sequence, quantified by productive template frequency from ImmunoSEQ Analyzer V3.0. A threshold at the top 5th percentile of each frequency-ranked repertoire was used to define expanded clonotypes. The R package fossil was used to compute repertoire overlap as Chao-Jaccard, and the R package MASS was used to visualize the overlap by nonmetric multidimensional scaling. The clones in this table, taken by TCRdb from immuneACCESS, are in-frame only. Not every clone is retained; where verified, under half of the shortfall comes from an unresolved V gene, and the cause of the rest is unknown. Clone size and V and J calls were adopted from that table, with D and trimming inferred from the DNA. The sample includes some 30,000 clones, with around four fifths observed a single time. About 1.5% of the sample goes to the ten largest clones.

On a FACSAria III, memory CD4+ T cells were FACS-sorted to over 95% purity, defined as all CD4+ cells except CD45RA+CCR7+CD95- naive cells. Blood from healthy donors came from blood donation centers in Switzerland. Positive selection with CD4 and CD14 magnetic microbeads was used to enrich total CD4+ T cells and monocytes. CD8+, CD14+, CD16+, CD56+, CD19+ and CD25-bright cells were excluded before sorting. In a couple of blood donors, total memory CD4+ T cells were sequenced directly ex vivo to assess in vivo expansion of bacteria-reactive clonotypes. Ficoll-Paque Plus was used to isolate peripheral blood mononuclear cells from donor blood. Of note for this clone: What antigen it recognizes has not been identified. The record has no base qualities; no much larger clone is one base away.

From the cysteine up to the phenylalanine, the CDR3 has a length of 13 residues. The only DNA kept is the CDR3, 39 bases in frame from the first base. The germline V gene provides CDR1 SGHTA and CDR2 FQGTGA. Unmatched junction bases come to 5, with V trimmed by 6 bases and J by 13 bases. The sample taken for sequencing was memory CD4+ T cells from blood. Taken with the paper, the label for cell subset or site translates to: total memory CD4 T cells sorted directly ex vivo, unstimulated. The receptor was isolated from a human donor in good health. The chain couples TRBV7-3 to TRBJ2-1, with TRBD2 matching 14 junction bases. For the CDR3, the sequence is CASSNGLAGGQFF. The base sequence is TGTGCCAGCAGTAACGGACTAGCGGGAGGACAGTTCTTC. The CDR3, completed at both ends by the reference TRBV7-3 and TRBJ2-1 genes, gives the full variable domain GAGVSQTPSNKVTEKGKYVELRCDPISGHTALYWYRQSLGQGPEFLIYFQGTGAADDSGLPNDRFFAVRPEGSVSTLKIQRTERGDSAVYLCASSNGLAGGQFFGPGTRLTVL.